Listed below are T cell receptor beta chains from one sample, sequenced in a study of T cell responses to AZD1222 COVID-19 vaccine. Sequencing used immunoSEQ multiplex PCR; TCRdb keeps in-frame clones, though not all of them. The sample has some 170,000 clones, approximately 90% seen once. Sequences were derived from peripheral blood, sampled on day 0 of AZD1222 vaccination. These receptors all come from an adult in good health. The CDR3 runs from the conserved cysteine through the conserved F or W. A D gene is named only where the DNA matches it firmly. Clone size, where shown, is once, few, many, or a class for clones that have expanded.

j_call,v_call,d_call,clone_size,cdr3_aa,cdr3_nt
TRBJ2-6,TRBV2,-,-,CASSEDKLVTGANVLTF,TGTGCCAGCAGTGAAGACAAGTTAGTAACCGGGGCCAACGTCCTGACTTTC
TRBJ1-3,TRBV27,-,-,CASSLSAFSGNTIYF,TGTGCCAGCAGTTTATCTGCCTTCTCTGGAAACACCATATATTTT
TRBJ1-6,TRBV7-2,-,-,CASSFGRNSPLHF,TGTGCCAGCAGCTTTGGCAGGAATTCACCCCTCCACTTT
TRBJ2-1,TRBV7-8,TRBD1,few,CASSLGQGQQFF,TGTGCCAGCAGCTTGGGACAGGGTCAGCAGTTCTTC
TRBJ1-4,TRBV27,TRBD1,-,CASSASGQNEKLFF,TGTGCCAGCAGTGCTTCGGGACAGAATGAAAAACTGTTTTTT
TRBJ1-3,TRBV6-5,-,once,CASTASPGNTIYF,TGTGCCAGCACGGCGTCTCCGGGAAACACCATATATTTT
TRBJ2-7,TRBV12-3/TRBV12-4,-,-,CASSLSPYEQYF,TGTGCCAGCAGTTTAAGCCCTTACGAGCAGTACTTC
TRBJ2-2,TRBV2,TRBD2,-,CASRASGGNTGELFF,TGTGCCAGCAGGGCTAGCGGGGGAAACACCGGGGAGCTGTTTTTT
TRBJ2-5,TRBV12-3/TRBV12-4,-,-,CASSTPRDETQYF,TGTGCCAGCAGTACCCCGAGGGACGAGACCCAGTACTTC
TRBJ1-1,TRBV4-1,TRBD1,-,CASSLMGQGTTEAFF,TGCGCCAGCAGCCTCATGGGACAGGGTACTACTGAAGCTTTCTTT
TRBJ2-7,TRBV19,-,-,CASSDIGVTEYEQYF,TGTGCCAGTAGTGATATCGGGGTAACAGAATACGAGCAGTACTTC
TRBJ2-1,TRBV5-1,-,-,CASSLFQVNSYNEQFF,TGCGCCAGCAGCTTGTTCCAGGTAAATTCCTACAATGAGCAGTTCTTC
TRBJ2-5,TRBV29-1,-,-,CSVVWGQETQYF,TGCAGCGTTGTATGGGGGCAAGAGACCCAGTACTTC
TRBJ2-7,TRBV27,TRBD2,-,CASKREGLSYEQYF,TGTGCCAGCAAGCGGGAGGGCCTTTCCTACGAGCAGTACTTC
TRBJ2-7,TRBV10-1,TRBD1,-,CASSDWGQGAHEQYF,TGCGCCAGCAGTGATTGGGGACAGGGGGCCCACGAGCAGTACTTC
TRBJ2-1,TRBV3-1/TRBV3-2,TRBD1,-,CASSQVLGQGISGTYNEQFF,TGTGCCAGCAGCCAAGTCTTGGGACAGGGGATTAGCGGTACCTACAATGAGCAGTTCTTC
TRBJ2-3,TRBV6-1,-,-,CASSEFTDTQYF,TGTGCCAGCAGTGAATTCACAGATACGCAGTATTTT
TRBJ2-1,TRBV27,TRBD2,-,CASGLAGGSYNEQFF,TGTGCCAGCGGCCTAGCGGGAGGTTCCTACAATGAGCAGTTCTTC
TRBJ1-1,TRBV14,-,-,CASSLHPAGLNTEAFF,TGTGCCAGCAGCCTCCACCCGGCAGGCCTGAACACTGAAGCTTTCTTT
TRBJ1-3,TRBV3-1/TRBV3-2,-,-,CASSQDLTPGNTIYF,TGTGCCAGCAGCCAAGATTTGACCCCTGGAAACACCATATATTTT
TRBJ2-5,TRBV5-1,-,-,CASGGSQETQYF,TGCGCCAGCGGAGGATCCCAAGAGACCCAGTACTTC
TRBJ1-2,TRBV5-4,-,-,CASSFLGDYTF,TGTGCCAGCAGCTTTTTGGGTGACTACACCTTC
TRBJ1-2,TRBV7-2,-,once,CASIKIPGNGYTF,TGTGCCAGCATCAAGATTCCAGGGAATGGCTACACCTTC
TRBJ2-5,TRBV5-4,TRBD2,once,CASSIPTSGRGETQYF,TGTGCCAGCAGCATACCGACTAGCGGGAGGGGAGAGACCCAGTACTTC
TRBJ2-7,TRBV27,-,-,CASSLYGASYEQYF,TGTGCCAGCAGTTTATACGGGGCCTCCTACGAGCAGTACTTC
TRBJ1-2,TRBV24-1,-,-,CATSDTDSNPYGYTF,TGTGCCACCAGTGATACCGACAGCAATCCCTATGGCTACACCTTC
TRBJ1-2,TRBV11-2,TRBD1,once,CASSIPTGGGYGYTF,TGTGCCAGCAGCATACCCACAGGGGGCGGCTATGGCTACACCTTC
TRBJ2-3,TRBV29-1,TRBD2,-,CSVERLAGGRDTQYF,TGCAGCGTTGAAAGACTAGCGGGAGGGAGAGATACGCAGTATTTT
TRBJ2-1,TRBV6-1,-,once,CASSEGLGTWVDEQFF,TGTGCCAGCAGTGAAGGACTTGGGACGTGGGTCGATGAGCAGTTCTTC
TRBJ1-2,TRBV21-1,-,-,CASSSCAGPLFGYTF,TGTGCCAGCAGTTCTTGTGCGGGGCCCCTGTTTGGCTACACCTTC
TRBJ2-7,TRBV27,TRBD2,-,CASSKREGYEQYF,TGTGCCAGCAGTAAGCGGGAGGGCTACGAGCAGTACTTC
TRBJ2-7,TRBV27,-,few,CASSFYGGSYEQYF,TGTGCCAGCAGTTTTTACGGAGGCAGCTACGAGCAGTACTTC
TRBJ1-5,TRBV2,-,-,CASSGLQPQHF,TGTGCCAGCAGTGGGCTTCAGCCCCAGCATTTT
TRBJ2-7,TRBV11-2,-,-,CASSLERLAYEQYF,TGTGCCAGCAGCTTAGAACGGCTAGCCTACGAGCAGTACTTC
TRBJ2-7,TRBV6-2/TRBV6-3,TRBD2,once,CASSYPLGLAGVNYEQYF,TGTGCCAGCAGTTACCCGCTCGGGCTAGCGGGAGTAAACTACGAGCAGTACTTC
TRBJ1-2,TRBV5-1,-,-,CASSPSTTYGYTF,TGCGCCAGCAGCCCCTCAACAACCTATGGCTACACCTTC
TRBJ1-3,TRBV5-4,-,-,CASSSGGSVSGNTIYF,TGTGCCAGCAGCTCGGGAGGGTCCGTTTCTGGAAACACCATATATTTT
TRBJ2-3,TRBV27,-,-,CASSARQVSYTDTQYF,TGTGCCAGCAGTGCCCGACAGGTCTCCTACACAGATACGCAGTATTTT
TRBJ2-2,TRBV20-1,-,-,CSASIVNTGELFF,TGCAGTGCTAGTATCGTGAACACCGGGGAGCTGTTTTTT
TRBJ2-7,TRBV7-8,-,-,CASSFRPHSYEQYF,TGTGCCAGCAGCTTCCGCCCTCACTCATACGAGCAGTACTTC
TRBJ1-1,TRBV6-1,-,once,CASSDRGTLNTEAFF,TGTGCCAGCAGTGACCGGGGTACACTGAACACTGAAGCTTTCTTT
TRBJ2-2,TRBV21-1,-,-,CASSKGGRVSGELFF,TGTGCCAGCAGCAAAGGCGGGAGGGTTTCCGGGGAGCTGTTTTTT
TRBJ2-5,TRBV7-9,-,-,CASSLGRGQETQYF,TGTGCCAGCAGCTTAGGTCGGGGCCAAGAGACCCAGTACTTC
TRBJ1-5,TRBV19,-,-,CASSILSPLGPNSNQPQHF,TGTGCCAGTAGTATTTTAAGTCCCCTTGGCCCAAATAGCAATCAGCCCCAGCATTTT
TRBJ1-3,TRBV7-6,-,-,CASSFDFGAGNTIYF,TGTGCCAGCAGCTTCGACTTCGGGGCTGGAAACACCATATATTTT
TRBJ2-3,TRBV19,TRBD2,-,CASSMLAGLGTDTQYF,TGTGCCAGTAGTATGCTAGCGGGCCTGGGCACAGATACGCAGTATTTT
TRBJ1-1,TRBV5-6,-,-,CASSFRKGMNTEAFF,TGTGCCAGCAGCTTCAGGAAGGGAATGAACACTGAAGCTTTCTTT
TRBJ2-1,TRBV6-5,-,-,CASTPVGSYNEQFF,TGTGCCAGCACCCCAGTAGGTTCCTACAATGAGCAGTTCTTC
TRBJ1-4,TRBV10-1,-,-,CASSTDISGEKLFF,TGCGCCAGCAGTACGGACATTAGCGGTGAAAAACTGTTTTTT
TRBJ2-3,TRBV3-1/TRBV3-2,-,-,CASSRSQGIDTQYF,TGTGCCAGCAGCCGCTCACAGGGTATAGATACGCAGTATTTT
TRBJ2-2,TRBV7-8,-,-,CASSGAGEWAGELFF,TGTGCCAGCAGCGGAGCAGGGGAATGGGCCGGGGAGCTGTTTTTT